What follows are 27 T cell receptor beta chains derived from one specimen sequenced in a study of early T cells in non-severe SARS-CoV-2 infection. TCRdb recomputed calls from the 5' RACE reads with MiXCR, one row per CDR3 protein. In the table there are tens of thousands of distinct CDR3 sequences, 6.2% of which are singletons. The sequenced sample was whole blood. All receptors come from an adult who was a healthcare worker with PCR-confirmed SARS-CoV-2 infection or an uninfected control (not recorded which).

This clonotype was seen more than once but under ten times. This rearrangement joins TRBV6-2 or TRBV6-3 to TRBJ1-2, with D perhaps TRBD1 (5 bases). CDR1 and CDR2 (germline): MNHEY, SVGEGT. V lost 7 bases, J lost 3 bases, and 12 bases lay in between. This CDR3 is built from 13 residues. CDR3 residues: CASTLQVHYGYTF. The CDR3 DNA sequence: TGTGCCAGCACCTTACAGGTACACTATGGCTACACCTTC.

This clonotype was counted between two and nine times. The J gene is TRBJ1-4, the V gene TRBV29-1, with D perhaps TRBD1 (5 bases). The germline V and J ends were trimmed by 7 bases and 8 bases, with 14 bases remaining between them. This CDR3 comprises 12 residues. Per germline, CDR1 SQVTM and CDR2 ANQGSEA. The CDR3 protein is CSAGRKGEKLFF. CDR3 DNA sequence: TGCAGCGCCGGACGGAAGGGGGAAAAACTGTTTTTT.

This clonotype was found many times. The chain employs TRBV12-3 or TRBV12-4 and TRBJ1-6; D is perhaps TRBD1 (5 bases). This CDR3 contains 16 residues. The V end was cut by 6 bases, the J end by 7 bases, with 19 bases between. CDR3 loop: CASSPQGRNSNSPLHF. The CDR3 nucleotides are TGTGCCAGCAGCCCGCAGGGACGGAACTCAAATTCACCCCTCCACTTT.

The rearrangement links TRBV5-4 to TRBJ2-3; TRBD2 matches at 9 bases. V trimming: 5 bases; J trimming: 0 bases; junction bases outside the gene matches: 7. This CDR3 contains 16 residues. From germline, CDR1 is SGHNT and CDR2 YYREEE (reference sequence). The CDR3 DNA reads TGTGCCAGCAGATCTCGCGGGGGGGCGAGCACAGATACGCAGTATTTT. It encodes CASRSRGGASTDTQYF.

This clonotype was observed at least ten times. The genes are TRBV18 and TRBJ1-2; no clear D gene. V gave up 3 bases and J gave up 0 bases, with 8 bases separating them. CDR3 length equals 14 residues. Germline lookup yields CDR1 KGHSH and CDR2 LQKENI. The DNA for the CDR3 is TGTGCCAGCTCACCGCCAGGTCCTAACTATGGCTACACCTTC. Translation: CASSPPGPNYGYTF.

In this sample, this clonotype turned up many times. The gene calls are TRBV6-5 and TRBJ1-1; D not resolved. V was shortened by 5 bases and J by 0 bases, with 22 bases between the two germline ends. The CDR3 has 18 amino acids. The germline gives CDR1 MNHEY, CDR2 SVGAGI. CDR3 in amino acids: CASSHGWRGRLMNTEAFF. The CDR3 DNA is TGTGCCAGCAGTCACGGGTGGAGAGGGCGATTAATGAACACTGAAGCTTTCTTT.

This clonotype was detected many times. The chain links TRBV4-3 to TRBJ1-5; D is uncertain. Germline assignment: CDR1 LGHNA and CDR2 YSLEER. The CDR3 is 14 amino acids. Trimming shortened V by 3 bases and J by 1 base, and 7 bases separated the two germline ends. Written as DNA, the CDR3 is TGCGCCAGCAGCCAGGCAGGCAGCAATCAGCCCCAGCATTTT. Translated: CASSQAGSNQPQHF.

The chain is built from TRBV6-2 or TRBV6-3 and TRBJ1-1; D call uncertain. The V end was cut by 5 bases, the J end by 5 bases, with 6 bases between. Germline V lookup: CDR1 MNHEY, CDR2 SVGEGT. The CDR3 runs to 11 residues. The CDR3 here is CASSGRTEAFF. The CDR3 nucleotides are TGTGCCAGCAGTGGGCGGACTGAAGCTTTCTTT.

This clonotype has ten or more counts. The V gene is TRBV4-1, the J gene TRBJ1-6; no clear D gene. This CDR3 region has 15 residues. Per germline, CDR1 MGHRA and CDR2 YSYEKL. The V and J ends lost 5 bases and 2 bases respectively, with 10 bases between them. The CDR3 nucleotides are TGCGCCAGCAGCGACCCGACCGCCTATAATTCACCCCTCCACTTT. This codes for CASSDPTAYNSPLHF.

This clonotype was picked up a small number of times. The gene calls are TRBV7-9 and TRBJ2-5, with D maybe TRBD1 (6 bases). V shed 4 bases and J shed 1 base, with 19 bases lying between them. The germline V gene encodes CDR1 SEHNR and CDR2 FQNEAQ (reference sequence). The CDR3 contains 17 residues. CDR3 sequence (DNA): TGTGCCAGCAGCTACGCCTCGACAGGCGGCATCCAAGAGACCCAGTACTTC. This codes for CASSYASTGGIQETQYF.

This clonotype occurred many times. V gene TRBV2 combines with J gene TRBJ2-5; TRBD2 matches at 8 bases. After removal of 4 bases from V and 1 base from J, the junction contained 8 bases not matched to a gene. The CDR3 contains 16 residues. The germline gives CDR1 SNHLY, CDR2 FYNNEI. CDR3 coding DNA: TGTGCCAGCAGTGCCCCCGGGAGGGGGTCCCAAGAGACCCAGTACTTC. It is translated as CASSAPGRGSQETQYF.

This clonotype was counted many times. The rearrangement uses TRBV13 and TRBJ2-4; 10 bases line up with TRBD1. The CDR3 is 15 residues long. Germline lookup yields CDR1 PRHDT and CDR2 FYEKMQ (reference sequence). Unmatched junction bases numbered 3, after V lost 6 bases and J lost 1 base. The CDR3 here is CASRTGGYAKNIQYF. The CDR3 DNA sequence: TGTGCCAGCAGGACAGGGGGCTATGCCAAAAACATTCAGTACTTC.

This clonotype occurred a few times. DNA for the CDR3: TGTGCCAGCAGCGGACACAGGAGCTCTGGGGCCAACGTCCTGACTTTC. Its translation is CASSGHRSSGANVLTF. The chain couples TRBV9 to TRBJ2-6; D is possibly TRBD1 (5 bases). The germline V and J ends were trimmed by 3 bases and 0 bases, with 10 bases remaining between them. Germline CDR1 SGDLS, CDR2 YYNGEE. The CDR3 covers 16 residues.

This clonotype was picked up many times. The V call is TRBV20-1, the J call TRBJ2-5; D is undetermined. V was cut by 5 bases and J by 4 bases, with 17 bases left in between. This CDR3 is built from 14 residues. Per the germline V gene, CDR1 is DFQATT and CDR2 is SNEGSKA (reference sequence). The CDR3 protein is CSADRTARIETQYF. CDR3 coding DNA: TGCAGTGCTGACCGAACCGCGCGGATAGAGACCCAGTACTTC.

This clonotype appeared many times. This chain joins TRBV6-5 and TRBJ1-2, with TRBD1 identical over 8 bases. The CDR3 is made up of 13 amino acids. Germline V gene sequence: CDR1 MNHEY, CDR2 SVGAGI. Losses at the gene ends were 6 bases for V and 3 bases for J; bases not matched to a gene: 3. CDR3: CASRVDRDYGYTF. The CDR3 coding sequence is TGTGCCAGCAGGGTGGACAGGGACTATGGCTACACCTTC.

This clonotype showed up many times. The CDR3 sequence is CASSTGGSDTQYF. Written as DNA, the CDR3 is TGTGCCAGCAGCACAGGGGGATCAGATACGCAGTATTTT. The chain links TRBV12-3 or TRBV12-4 to TRBJ2-3; 8 bases align to TRBD1. This CDR3 spans 13 amino acids. The V and J ends lost 6 bases and 4 bases, in that order; junction bases with no gene match: 3.

This clonotype was found a few times. This chain uses TRBV5-1 with TRBJ1-2; D possibly corresponds to TRBD1 (6 bases). This CDR3 has 16 residues. V lost 2 bases and J lost 4, with 18 bases in between. Germline lookup yields CDR1 SGHRS and CDR2 YFSETQ. The CDR3 DNA sequence: TGCGCCAGCAGCTTTGGCCTATCAGGGGTCGGCTATGGCTACACCTTC. Translation: CASSFGLSGVGYGYTF.

The CDR3 bases are TGTGCCAGCAGTCGGGGACTAGCGGACCTCAATGAGCAGTTCTTC. The encoded protein is CASSRGLADLNEQFF. The V call is TRBV6-5, the J call TRBJ2-1; 11 positions agree with TRBD2. The CDR3 runs 15 residues. With 5 bases clipped from V and 6 bases from J, the junction kept 6 bases outside the gene matches. The germline V gene encodes CDR1 MNHEY and CDR2 SVGAGI.

In this sample, this clonotype turned up many times. The chain combines TRBV28 with TRBJ2-7; perhaps TRBD2 as D (5 bases). Trimming removed 1 base at V and 11 bases at J, with 12 bases between. CDR1 is MDHEN, CDR2 SYDVKM, per germline. The CDR3 sequence is 12 residues long. CDR3 nucleotides: TGTGCCAGCAGTTTATCGGGGTTGAGGAAGTACTTC. Translation: CASSLSGLRKYF.

This chain joins TRBV4-3 and TRBJ2-3, with 8 bases fitting TRBD2. V shed 1 base and J 2 bases; nucleotides not matched to a gene: 5. This CDR3 has 16 residues. Germline CDR1 LGHNA, CDR2 YSLEER. This chain's CDR3 is CASSQGRGGSTDTQYF. Written as DNA, the CDR3 is TGCGCCAGCAGCCAAGGACGGGGGGGTTCCACAGATACGCAGTATTTT.

This rearrangement joins TRBV4-3 to TRBJ2-1; D remains ambiguous. CDR1 LGHNA and CDR2 YSLEER come from the germline V gene. V was trimmed by 4 bases and J by 8 bases, leaving 15 bases between them. The CDR3 contains 14 residues. Here the CDR3 reads CASSPLTTPYEQFF. In nucleotides, the CDR3 is TGCGCCAGCAGCCCCCTCACTACCCCCTATGAGCAGTTCTTC.

This clonotype was counted many times. The chain couples TRBV3-1 to TRBJ1-4; weak D call: TRBD1 (5 bases). V gave up 2 bases and J gave up 8 bases, with 12 bases separating them. The CDR3 is 14 amino acids. Germline V lookup: CDR1 LGHDT, CDR2 YNNKEL (reference sequence). The CDR3 loop is CASSQQGGYEKLFF. CDR3 coding DNA: TGTGCCAGCAGCCAACAGGGTGGGTACGAAAAACTGTTTTTT.

This clonotype has ten or more counts. This chain connects TRBV20-1 to TRBJ2-7; D is perhaps TRBD2 (7 bases). This CDR3 comprises 15 residues. The V and J ends lost 6 bases and 3 bases respectively, with 21 bases between them. Germline lookup yields CDR1 DFQATT and CDR2 SNEGSKA (reference sequence). In DNA, the CDR3 is TGCAGTGCCCAAAATCGGGACGGGGGGCACTACGAGCAGTACTTC. As protein: CSAQNRDGGHYEQYF.

This clonotype showed up just a few times. The chain joins TRBV7-9 to TRBJ1-1, with a possible D match to TRBD1 (6 bases). Germline lookup yields CDR1 SEHNR and CDR2 FQNEAQ (reference sequence). Trimming pared 4 bases from V and 5 bases from J, leaving 14 bases between. The CDR3 runs 14 residues. In nucleotides, the CDR3 is TGTGCCAGCAGCTCGAAAGGGGGTTTTACTGAAGCTTTCTTT. Amino acids: CASSSKGGFTEAFF.

In this sample, this clonotype turned up many times. The CDR3 here is CASSQYGRNTGELFF. The CDR3 nucleotides read TGTGCCAGCAGCCAGTACGGGAGAAACACCGGGGAGCTGTTTTTT. The chain links TRBV5-6 to TRBJ2-2; D is perhaps TRBD2 (6 bases). There are 15 residues in the CDR3. Germline V lookup: CDR1 SGHDT, CDR2 YYEEEE. Trimming shortened V by 4 bases and J by 2 bases, and 12 bases separated the two germline ends.

This clonotype showed up just a few times. The chain couples TRBV28 to TRBJ2-3; 8 bases line up with TRBD1. The CDR3 has 17 amino acids. Germline CDR1 reads MDHEN; CDR2 reads SYDVKM. V dropped 5 bases and J dropped 2; count of bases not matched to a gene: 12. In DNA form, the CDR3 reads TGTGCCAGCAGTCAGGACAGGGAGCGATGGTCCACAGATACGCAGTATTTT. Translated: CASSQDRERWSTDTQYF.

This chain uses TRBV11-2 with TRBJ2-3; 7 bases agree with TRBD2. CDR1 is SGHAT, CDR2 FQNNGV, per germline. There are 17 residues in the CDR3. V lost 1 base, J lost 0 bases, and 7 bases stayed unmatched. The CDR3, as DNA: TGTGCCAGCAGCTTAGCTTTGAGCGGGGTTAGCACAGATACGCAGTATTTT. This sequence encodes CASSLALSGVSTDTQYF.